This T cell receptor beta chain came from a study of OX40 agonist ivuxolimab in advanced cancers. For the study at large: Patient treatment consisted of intravenous ivuxolimab administration every 2 weeks at 0.01 to 10 mg/kg. Partial responses were recorded for three patients, including one with hepatocellular carcinoma and two with cutaneous melanoma. Those treated in dose escalation had hepatocellular carcinoma, melanoma, renal cell cancer or head and neck cancer.

Individuals having autoimmune disease history or systemic immunosuppression were not enrolled. The V gene lost 3 bases and the J gene lost 0 bases, with 9 bases spanning the gap. The CDR3 consists of 14 residues. CDR1 and CDR2 from the germline V gene are SEHNR and FQNEAQ (reference sequence). Assay: immunoSEQ multiplex PCR; the TCRdb copy retains only in-frame clones and omits some. The table lists 25,000 to 35,000 clones, roughly nine tenths of them singletons. The material sequenced was CD4+ or CD8+ T cells sorted from blood, taken in a trial of the OX40 agonist ivuxolimab. This receptor was obtained from an adult with an advanced solid tumor such as melanoma, head and neck, liver or kidney cancer. J is TRBJ2-7 and V is TRBV7-9, with D perhaps TRBD1 or TRBD2 (5 bases each). The CDR3 sequence is CASSFRDPSYEQYF. CDR3 in DNA: TGTGCCAGCAGCTTCCGGGACCCCTCCTACGAGCAGTACTTC.